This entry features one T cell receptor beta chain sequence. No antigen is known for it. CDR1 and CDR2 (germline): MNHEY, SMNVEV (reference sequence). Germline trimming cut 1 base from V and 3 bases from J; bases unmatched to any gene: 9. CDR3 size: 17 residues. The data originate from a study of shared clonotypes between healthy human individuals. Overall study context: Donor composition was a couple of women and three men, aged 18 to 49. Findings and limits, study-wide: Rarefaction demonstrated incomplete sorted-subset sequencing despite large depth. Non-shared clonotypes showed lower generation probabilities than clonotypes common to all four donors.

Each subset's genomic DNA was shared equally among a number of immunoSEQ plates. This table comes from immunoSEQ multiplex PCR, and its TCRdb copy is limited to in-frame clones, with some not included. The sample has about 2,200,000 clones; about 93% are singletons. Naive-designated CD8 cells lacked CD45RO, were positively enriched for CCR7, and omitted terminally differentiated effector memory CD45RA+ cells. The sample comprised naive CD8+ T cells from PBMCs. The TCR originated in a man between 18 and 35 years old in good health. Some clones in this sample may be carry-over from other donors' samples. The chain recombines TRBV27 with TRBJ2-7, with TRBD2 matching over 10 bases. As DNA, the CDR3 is TGTGCCAGCAGTTTATTAGCTAGCGGGGGTCCTAGCTACGAGCAGTACTTC. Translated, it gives CASSLLASGGPSYEQYF.